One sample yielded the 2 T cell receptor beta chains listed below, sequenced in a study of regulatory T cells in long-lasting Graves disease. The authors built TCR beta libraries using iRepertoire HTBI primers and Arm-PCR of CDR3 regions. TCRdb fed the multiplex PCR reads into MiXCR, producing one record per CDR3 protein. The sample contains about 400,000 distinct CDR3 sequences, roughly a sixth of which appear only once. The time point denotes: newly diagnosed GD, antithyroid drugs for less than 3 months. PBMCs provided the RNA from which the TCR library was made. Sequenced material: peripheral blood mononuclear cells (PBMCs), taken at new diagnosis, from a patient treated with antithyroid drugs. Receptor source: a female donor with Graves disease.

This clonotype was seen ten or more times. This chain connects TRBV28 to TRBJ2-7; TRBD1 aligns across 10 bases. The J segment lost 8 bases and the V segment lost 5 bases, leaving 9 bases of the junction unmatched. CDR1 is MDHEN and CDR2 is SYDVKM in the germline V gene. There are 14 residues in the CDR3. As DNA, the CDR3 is TGTGCCAGCAGTCTCGGACAGGGGGTGGGCAAGCAGTACTTC. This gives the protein CASSLGQGVGKQYF.

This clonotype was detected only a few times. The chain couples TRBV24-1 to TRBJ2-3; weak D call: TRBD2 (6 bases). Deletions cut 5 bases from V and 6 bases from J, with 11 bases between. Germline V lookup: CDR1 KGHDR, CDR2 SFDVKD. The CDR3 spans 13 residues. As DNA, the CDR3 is TGTGCCACCAGTGTGCCGGGGGTGGATACGCAGTATTTT. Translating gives CATSVPGVDTQYF.